These 5 T cell receptor beta chains came from one sample sequenced in a study of blood T cell repertoires in COVID-19. The assay was immunoSEQ multiplex PCR, and TCRdb's table has in-frame clones only and misses some. The sample carries 150,000 to 200,000 clones, 70% to 80% recorded once. Material for sequencing was peripheral blood. Source of these receptors: a man between 60 and 75 years old with acute or convalescent COVID-19.

The chain couples TRBV30 to TRBJ1-4; the match to TRBD1 covers 9 bases. Germline trimming cut 0 bases from V and 11 bases from J; bases unmatched to any gene: 7. Per the germline V gene, CDR1 is GTSNPN and CDR2 is SVGIG (reference sequence). This CDR3 contains 14 residues. The CDR3 region has the DNA TGTGCCTGGAGTGTAGGGACAGGGATCGGGAAACTGTTTTTT. It yields the protein CAWSVGTGIGKLFF.

CDR3: CASSVGQANTEAFF. DNA of the CDR3: TGTGCCAGCAGTGTTGGACAGGCCAACACTGAAGCTTTCTTT. The chain couples TRBV2 to TRBJ1-1; 7 bases line up with TRBD1. This CDR3 is built from 14 residues. Germline V gene sequence: CDR1 SNHLY, CDR2 FYNNEI. The junction had 4 bases not matched to a gene; V was cut back by 4 bases and J by 2 bases.

J is TRBJ1-3 and V is TRBV5-6; no reliable D call. The CDR3 is 15 amino acids. Per germline, CDR1 SGHDT and CDR2 YYEEEE. V lost 2 bases to trimming and J lost 0 bases, with 9 bases between them. CDR3 sequence: CASSLYGSSGNTIYF. The CDR3 nucleotides read TGTGCCAGCAGCTTATATGGGAGCTCTGGAAACACCATATATTTT.

The rearrangement uses TRBV6-2 or TRBV6-3 and TRBJ1-1, with D uncertain. From germline, CDR1 is MNHEY and CDR2 SVGEGT. The CDR3 spans 13 residues. V was pared by 3 bases and J by 1 base, with 6 bases between. CDR3 amino acids: CASSYPENTEAFF. CDR3 bases: TGTGCCAGCAGTTATCCAGAGAACACTGAAGCTTTCTTT.

The J gene is TRBJ1-4, the V gene TRBV27; D is undetermined. CDR1 is MNHEY and CDR2 is SMNVEV in the germline V gene (reference sequence). The V and J ends lost 5 bases and 7 bases respectively, with 20 bases between them. The CDR3 totals 16 residues. CDR3 DNA: TGTGCCAGCAGTCCCCTTTCGGAGCGGTGGGGTGAAAAACTGTTTTTT. Its protein is CASSPLSERWGEKLFF.